This T cell receptor beta chain was obtained from a study of shared clonotypes between healthy human individuals. The donors, all of them Caucasian adults, lived in Nashville, Tennessee. CDR3 length equals 14 residues. The germline CDR1 and CDR2 sequences are SGHVS and FQNEAQ. The J segment lost 9 bases and the V segment lost 5 bases, leaving 8 bases of the junction unmatched. The deep-level immunoSEQ assay was used. Libraries were prepared by immunoSEQ multiplex PCR; TCRdb keeps only in-frame clonotypes and omits some of them. The data contain around 940,000 clones, approximately 80% of them seen just once; the ten biggest clones take up nearly 1.5%. Comment on this clone: Its matching antigen is unknown.

Whole-study findings and limits: Generation probability values for non-shared clonotypes were lower than those for clonotypes shared by all four donors.

The TCR originated in a man younger than 35 in good health. This chain links TRBV7-8 with TRBJ1-2; 11 nucleotides line up with TRBD1. Material for sequencing was memory CD4+ T cells sorted from blood. Subset given: CD45RA-negative fraction. The CDR3 sequence: CASSGRTGGMSYTF. CDR3 DNA: TGTGCCAGCAGCGGGAGGACAGGGGGCATGAGCTACACCTTC.